The sequence of this T cell receptor beta chain was determined in a study of metastatic and nonmetastatic thyroid tumors. No treatment of any kind had been given to any patient before thyroid surgery. In germline, CDR1 is LNHDA, CDR2 SQIVND (reference sequence). The V segment lost 5 bases and the J segment 2 bases; nucleotides outside the gene matches: 6. The CDR3 runs 15 residues. Comments on this clone: Its target is not known.

Source study methods: Researchers built a distant-metastasis classifier for papillary thyroid cancer that drew on CDR3 differences across clinicopathological groups. TCRdb re-called the PCR reads with MiXCR. None of the V and J calls come from the authors' own analysis; TCRdb made them. The sample carries under 20,000 clones, around 25% recorded once. Study results and caveats: According to reports, the diversity of TCR beta was significantly higher in malignant thyroid tumors than in benign nodules, and this held in both blood and tumor samples.

The sequenced sample was blood. This chain joins TRBV19 and TRBJ1-5, with 7 bases matching TRBD1. This sequence was found in a male donor with papillary thyroid cancer or a benign thyroid nodule (not recorded which). Some clones in this sample may be carry-over from other donors' samples. DNA of the CDR3: TGTGCCAGTAGTCCCGCCGGACAGGGCAATCAGCCCCAGCATTTT. Its protein is CASSPAGQGNQPQHF.